This T cell receptor beta chain was profiled in a study of blood T cell repertoires in COVID-19. This table comes from immunoSEQ multiplex PCR, and its TCRdb copy is limited to in-frame clones, with some not included. This sample yields roughly 180,000 clones, of which roughly 84% are seen a single time; around 18% belongs to the top ten. Between the trimmed V and J ends, which lost 2 bases and 8 bases, there was a span of 12 bases. Germline V gene lookup returns CDR1 SGHTA and CDR2 FQGTGA. The CDR3 has 13 residues. The origin of this receptor is a man aged 60-69 years who had recovered from COVID-19. The sample comprised PBMCs or T cells enriched from blood (not recorded which). The rearrangement uses TRBV7-3 and TRBJ1-2, with TRBD1 as a possible D gene (5 bases). CDR3 in DNA: TGTGCCAGCAGCTTATGGGGCGCGGGAGGCTACACCTTC. Translated, it gives CASSLWGAGGYTF.